A selection of T cell receptor beta chains follows, all from one sample in a study of blood T cell repertoires in COVID-19. Profiling relied on immunoSEQ multiplex PCR, and the TCRdb table lists in-frame clones only, not all of them. The table includes about 460,000 clones, 70% to 90% detected once. The source material was PBMCs or T cells enriched from blood (not recorded which). The receptors shown here come from a woman aged 55-75 years who had recovered from COVID-19. The CDR3 runs from the conserved cysteine through the conserved F or W. Each record gives: CDR3 protein, CDR3 DNA, clone size, V gene, J gene, D gene. The D gene is left open where the match is weak. A clone size is listed for some rows: how often the clone was seen (once, few, many), or a class if it is expanded.

CASGSPAGKNTGELFF	TGTGCTAGTGGTTCCCCCGCAGGGAAGAACACCGGGGAGCTGTTTTTT	-	TRBV12-5	TRBJ2-2	-
CASSITGHFNSPLHF	TGTGCCAGCAGTATAACGGGACATTTTAATTCACCCCTCCACTTT	-	TRBV28	TRBJ1-6	-
CASSTTGYTDTQYF	TGTGCCAGCAGTACCACAGGGTACACAGATACGCAGTATTTT	-	TRBV6-5	TRBJ2-3	-
CASSSGTPYEQYF	TGTGCCAGCAGCAGCGGAACGCCCTACGAGCAGTACTTC	few	TRBV3-1/TRBV3-2	TRBJ2-7	-
CASSPTSGGYNEQFF	TGTGCCAGTAGTCCAACTAGCGGGGGTTACAATGAGCAGTTCTTC	-	TRBV19	TRBJ2-1	TRBD2
CSVERSDTQYF	TGCAGCGTTGAACGGTCAGATACGCAGTATTTT	-	TRBV29-1	TRBJ2-3	-
CASSLLAEYNEQFF	TGCGCCAGCAGCTTGCTCGCGGAATACAATGAGCAGTTCTTC	-	TRBV5-1	TRBJ2-1	-
CASSSYSGGAIEQFF	TGTGCCAGCAGCTCATATAGCGGGGGGGCGATTGAGCAGTTCTTC	-	TRBV7-2	TRBJ2-1	TRBD2
CASSQPGLGYNEQFF	TGTGCCAGCAGCCAACCGGGACTCGGGTACAATGAGCAGTTCTTC	-	TRBV11-2	TRBJ2-1	-
CASSLGTSGGPSTDTQYF	TGTGCCAGCAGCTTGGGGACTAGCGGGGGCCCTAGCACAGATACGCAGTATTTT	-	TRBV5-4	TRBJ2-3	TRBD2
CASSAGGGVYEQYF	TGTGCCAGCAGCGCTGGGGGGGGTGTGTACGAGCAGTACTTC	-	TRBV7-2	TRBJ2-7	TRBD2
CAWKKGQSTDTQYF	TGTGCCTGGAAAAAGGGACAGAGCACAGATACGCAGTATTTT	-	TRBV30	TRBJ2-3	TRBD1
CASSLIAGPNTGELFF	TGTGCCAGCAGCTTAATAGCGGGGCCGAACACCGGGGAGCTGTTTTTT	-	TRBV7-9	TRBJ2-2	TRBD2
CASSVRSGGAADTQYF	TGTGCCAGCAGTGTGCGAAGCGGGGGGGCGGCAGATACGCAGTATTTT	-	TRBV2	TRBJ2-3	TRBD2
CASSLGLSGGSTDTQYF	TGTGCCAGCAGCTTAGGTTTAAGCGGGGGTAGCACAGATACGCAGTATTTT	-	TRBV11-2	TRBJ2-3	TRBD2
CASRPGEGNYGYTF	TGTGCCAGCAGACCAGGGGAGGGGAACTATGGCTACACCTTC	-	TRBV6-5	TRBJ1-2	-
CASTDRGRVGELFF	TGTGCCAGTACCGACAGGGGGCGGGTCGGGGAGCTGTTTTTT	once	TRBV19	TRBJ2-2	TRBD1
CASSLAGKNTEAFF	TGTGCCAGCAGTTTAGCCGGGAAGAACACTGAAGCTTTCTTT	-	TRBV28	TRBJ1-1	-
CASTAGRVTLEQYF	TGTGCCAGCACAGCCGGCAGGGTTACCCTCGAGCAGTACTTC	-	TRBV6-6	TRBJ2-7	-
CASSEFESRPYNEQFF	TGCGCCAGCAGTGAATTCGAGTCCCGTCCCTACAATGAGCAGTTCTTC	-	TRBV10-1	TRBJ2-1	-
CASSVARTGTGELFF	TGTGCCAGCAGCGTAGCTCGGACAGGCACCGGGGAGCTGTTTTTT	-	TRBV9	TRBJ2-2	TRBD1
CASSVGGGRDTQYF	TGTGCCAGCAGCGTAGGCGGGGGGCGGGATACGCAGTATTTT	-	TRBV9	TRBJ2-3	TRBD2
CASSIDLAGGPSTDTQYF	TGTGCCAGTAGTATAGATCTAGCGGGGGGCCCTAGCACAGATACGCAGTATTTT	once	TRBV19	TRBJ2-3	TRBD2
CASSQDQGPSTF	TGTGCCAGCAGCCAAGATCAGGGCCCGAGCACCTTC	-	TRBV4-2	TRBJ1-2	-
CASSVSRGMGNEQFF	TGTGCCAGCAGCGTATCCAGGGGAATGGGTAATGAGCAGTTCTTC	once	TRBV9	TRBJ2-1	-
CASTRTGAYNEQFF	TGTGCCAGCACCCGGACAGGGGCCTACAATGAGCAGTTCTTC	-	TRBV27	TRBJ2-1	TRBD1
CASNRGGVSTDTQYF	TGTGCCAGCAACCGAGGGGGGGTAAGCACAGATACGCAGTATTTT	-	TRBV6-5	TRBJ2-3	-
CAVSGTGGRYGYTF	TGTGCCGTTTCCGGGACAGGGGGTCGCTATGGCTACACCTTC	-	TRBV24-1	TRBJ1-2	TRBD1
CASSTDRGTEAFF	TGTGCCAGCAGCACTGACAGGGGCACTGAAGCTTTCTTT	-	TRBV7-9	TRBJ1-1	TRBD1
CNRTSGGRGNIQYF	TGCAATCGGACTAGCGGGGGCCGAGGAAACATTCAGTACTTC	-	TRBV3-1/TRBV3-2	TRBJ2-4	TRBD2
CASSETSGGATGELFF	TGCGCCAGCAGCGAAACTAGCGGGGGGGCCACCGGGGAGCTGTTTTTT	-	TRBV5-1	TRBJ2-2	TRBD2
CASSPTGELAKNIQYF	TGTGCCAGCTCACCGACAGGAGAACTAGCCAAAAACATTCAGTACTTC	-	TRBV18	TRBJ2-4	-
CASSPGLAGAYNEQFF	TGTGCCAGTAGTCCCGGACTAGCGGGGGCCTACAATGAGCAGTTCTTC	-	TRBV19	TRBJ2-1	TRBD2
CASRPTSGGVGDEQFF	TGTGCCAGCAGGCCGACTAGCGGGGGAGTTGGCGATGAGCAGTTCTTC	-	TRBV2	TRBJ2-1	TRBD2
CASSYEGLPPQHF	TGTGCCAGCAGTTATGAGGGTTTACCGCCCCAGCATTTT	-	TRBV12-3/TRBV12-4	TRBJ1-5	-
CASSSRQGNQPQHF	TGTGCCAGCAGCTCTCGACAGGGGAATCAGCCCCAGCATTTT	-	TRBV13	TRBJ1-5	TRBD1
CASSLAGPSYEQYF	TGTGCCAGCAGCTTAGCGGGCCCGTCCTACGAGCAGTACTTC	once	TRBV7-8	TRBJ2-7	-
CASSRGLGTEAFF	TGTGCCAGCAGTAGGGGATTAGGCACTGAAGCTTTCTTT	-	TRBV2	TRBJ1-1	-
CASSLVGISGANVLTF	TGTGCCAGCAGCTTGGTCGGGATCTCTGGGGCCAACGTCCTGACTTTC	-	TRBV5-4	TRBJ2-6	-
CATSDPPRTGGADGYTF	TGTGCCACCAGTGATCCTCCACGGACAGGGGGCGCGGATGGCTACACCTTC	few	TRBV24-1	TRBJ1-2	TRBD1
CAWSVSRYNEKLFF	TGTGCCTGGAGTGTATCTAGATATAATGAAAAACTGTTTTTT	-	TRBV30	TRBJ1-4	-
CASSSGTGDFDNEQYF	TGTGCCAGCAGTTCCGGGACAGGGGATTTTGATAACGAGCAGTACTTC	once	TRBV4-2	TRBJ2-7	TRBD1
CASSLLGPPQGASNQPQHF	TGTGCCAGCAGTTTATTGGGGCCGCCTCAGGGGGCCAGCAATCAGCCCCAGCATTTT	-	TRBV27	TRBJ1-5	TRBD1
CASSQGAYINYGYTF	TGTGCCAGCAGCCAAGGGGCCTACATTAACTATGGCTACACCTTC	-	TRBV3-1/TRBV3-2	TRBJ1-2	-
CASGLASRGKLFF	TGTGCTAGTGGTTTGGCCTCCCGGGGAAAACTGTTTTTT	-	TRBV12-5	TRBJ1-4	-
CASSDSSGGAFEQFF	TGTGCCAGCAGTGACTCGAGCGGGGGGGCCTTTGAGCAGTTCTTC	-	TRBV6-4	TRBJ2-1	TRBD2
CASSFSGSSPLHF	TGTGCCAGCAGTTTTTCAGGGTCCTCACCCCTCCACTTT	-	TRBV27	TRBJ1-6	-
CASSQLTGYNEQFF	TGCGCCAGCAGCCAGCTGACAGGGTACAATGAGCAGTTCTTC	once	TRBV4-1	TRBJ2-1	TRBD1
CASSIEGGQPQHF	TGTGCCAGTAGTATAGAGGGGGGTCAGCCCCAGCATTTT	-	TRBV19	TRBJ1-5	-
CAWRTQGHQETQYF	TGTGCCTGGAGGACCCAGGGGCACCAAGAGACCCAGTACTTC	-	TRBV30	TRBJ2-5	-
CASKDRGGNQPQHF	TGTGCCAGCAAGGACAGGGGGGGTAATCAGCCCCAGCATTTT	-	TRBV6-5	TRBJ1-5	TRBD1
CASSQLQGALGEQYF	TGTGCCAGCAGCCAGCTACAGGGGGCGTTGGGGGAGCAGTACTTC	-	TRBV3-1/TRBV3-2	TRBJ2-7	TRBD1
CASSQETGRQETQYF	TGCGCCAGCAGCCAAGAGACAGGGCGTCAAGAGACCCAGTACTTC	-	TRBV5-1	TRBJ2-5	TRBD1
CASSFYRGAYEQYF	TGTGCCAGCAGCTTCTATCGGGGTGCCTACGAGCAGTACTTC	-	TRBV6-5	TRBJ2-7	-
CASKPWTSGSYNEQFF	TGCGCCAGCAAACCTTGGACTAGCGGCTCCTACAATGAGCAGTTCTTC	-	TRBV5-1	TRBJ2-1	TRBD2
CASSPFETGNTEAFF	TGTGCCAGCTCACCTTTCGAGACAGGGAACACTGAAGCTTTCTTT	-	TRBV18	TRBJ1-1	-
CASSGTPGSNQPQHF	TGTGCCAGCAGTGGGACTCCCGGGAGCAATCAGCCCCAGCATTTT	-	TRBV2	TRBJ1-5	-
CASSNGRQSYSNQPQHF	TGTGCCAGCAGCAATGGCCGACAGTCTTATAGCAATCAGCCCCAGCATTTT	-	TRBV21-1	TRBJ1-5	-
CASSLTGTGNTIYF	TGTGCCAGCAGCCTGACAGGGACTGGAAACACCATATATTTT	-	TRBV7-9	TRBJ1-3	TRBD1